A single sample is the source of the 15 T cell receptor beta chains below, sequenced in a study of shared clonotypes between healthy human individuals. The table came from immunoSEQ multiplex PCR; TCRdb's copy has only in-frame clones and leaves some out. The data contain 450,000 to 650,000 clones, around 78% of them singletons. The sample taken for sequencing was PBMCs. The receptors originated from a woman in her thirties or forties in good health. Some clones in this sample may be carry-over from other donors' samples.

The chain uses TRBV6-5 and TRBJ1-4; no reliable D call. The CDR3 has 13 amino acids. Germline CDR1 reads MNHEY; CDR2 reads SVGAGI. V lost 0 bases, J lost 3 bases, and 2 bases lay in between. The chain's CDR3 is CASSYSPNEKLFF. The DNA for the CDR3 is TGTGCCAGCAGTTACTCGCCTAATGAAAAACTGTTTTTT.

This clone has more than one count but fewer than ten. The chain has TRBV29-1 and TRBJ1-3; tentatively, D is TRBD1 (5 bases). Per germline, CDR1 SQVTM and CDR2 ANQGSEA. The CDR3 consists of 12 residues. Deletions cut 6 bases from V and 3 bases from J, with 9 bases between. The CDR3 is CSVGLFGNTIYF. In DNA, the CDR3 is TGCAGCGTGGGACTTTTTGGAAACACCATATATTTT.

The chain has TRBV25-1 and TRBJ2-3; tentatively, D is TRBD2 (6 bases). V dropped 6 bases and J dropped 0 bases, with 10 bases sitting between them. Germline V gene sequence: CDR1 MGHDK, CDR2 SYGVNS. The CDR3 contains 14 residues. The CDR3 bases are TGTGCCAGCAGCTCCCGGGGGAGCACAGATACGCAGTATTTT. It codes for CASSSRGSTDTQYF.

This clone appeared once. This chain joins TRBV7-9 and TRBJ2-3, with D hard to call. V was cut by 5 bases and J by 1 base, with 16 bases left in between. Germline CDR1 and CDR2: SEHNR and FQNEAQ (reference sequence). There are 16 residues in the CDR3. CDR3 protein: CASSDSGGLRTDTQYF. The DNA for the CDR3 is TGTGCCAGCAGCGATTCGGGTGGCCTTCGCACAGATACGCAGTATTTT.

The chain uses TRBV5-6 and TRBJ2-1; maybe TRBD2 (5 bases). The V gene's germline CDR1 is SGHDT and CDR2 YYEEEE. Trimming cost V 5 bases and J 9 bases, with 12 bases left between them. CDR3 length: 12 amino acids. CDR3: CASRLRGSEQFF. The CDR3 region has the DNA TGTGCCAGCAGACTGAGAGGGAGTGAGCAGTTCTTC.

V usage is TRBV27 and J usage is TRBJ1-5, with a weak D call TRBD1 (6 bases). The V gene lost 3 bases and the J gene lost 3 bases, with 12 bases spanning the gap. The CDR3 loop spans 15 amino acids. Germline-derived CDR1 and CDR2 are MNHEY and SMNVEV (reference sequence). CDR3 sequence (DNA): TGTGCCAGCAGTTTCAGACAGGCGCTCAATCAGCCCCAGCATTTT. Translated: CASSFRQALNQPQHF.

This clone was seen more than once but under ten times. Written as DNA, the CDR3 is TGTGCCGTCCGTGGCTACACCTTC. As protein: CAVRGYTF. V is TRBV10-3 and J is TRBJ1-2; no clear D. This CDR3 has 8 residues. The germline CDR1 and CDR2 sequences are ENHRY and SYGVKD. Between the trimmed V and J ends, which lost 11 bases and 7 bases, there was a span of 5 bases.

This clone turned up a few times. Other DNA sequences of this sample code for an identical CDR3. The V and J genes are TRBV28 and TRBJ2-7; either TRBD1 or TRBD2 may fit D (5 bases each). The CDR3 loop spans 14 amino acids. CDR1 and CDR2 (germline): MDHEN, SYDVKM. Trimming removed 3 bases at V and 2 bases at J, with 11 bases between. The DNA of the CDR3 is TGTGCCAGCAGTTTGGGGCAGGGACCCTACGAGCAGTACTTC. Translating gives CASSLGQGPYEQYF.

The V and J genes are TRBV4-2 and TRBJ2-1, with D perhaps being TRBD1 or TRBD2 (5 bases each). V was clipped by 0 bases and J by 11 bases, with 14 bases between them. CDR3 length: 14 amino acids. CDR1 LGHNA and CDR2 YNFKEQ come from the germline V gene. CDR3 amino acids: CASSQELGLDKQFF. CDR3 sequence (DNA): TGTGCCAGCAGCCAAGAACTCGGACTGGACAAGCAGTTCTTC.

With respect to this clone: A much larger clonotype is one base distant, so this may be a read error. Other DNA sequences in the sample encode the same CDR3. The chain recombines TRBV10-2 with TRBJ2-7; no clear D. The germline gives CDR1 WSHSY, CDR2 SAAADI. This CDR3 has 16 amino acids. DNA of the CDR3: TGCGCCAGTAGTGAGTCAGGCAGAGAAACAACCTACGAGCAGTACTTC. This sequence encodes CASSESGRETTYEQYF.

This chain joins TRBV30 and TRBJ2-3; D assignment may be TRBD1 or TRBD2 (5 bases each). The CDR3 runs to 15 residues. The V end lost 1 base, the J end lost 1 base, and 12 bases lay between the germline ends. Per germline, CDR1 GTSNPN and CDR2 SVGIG (reference sequence). The DNA of the CDR3 is TGTGCCTGGAGTGAGGTGGGGACGGGCACAGATACGCAGTATTTT. This codes for CAWSEVGTGTDTQYF.

The chain couples TRBV5-1 to TRBJ2-7, with D hard to call. With 4 bases removed from V and 2 bases from J, the gap between germline ends came to 16 bases. From germline, CDR1 is SGHRS and CDR2 YFSETQ. This CDR3 comprises 15 residues. The CDR3 protein is CASSLEISAPYEQYF. CDR3 bases: TGCGCCAGCAGCCTTGAAATAAGCGCTCCCTACGAGCAGTACTTC.

The V and J genes are TRBV5-1 and TRBJ2-3, with 7 bases identical to TRBD1. The germline V gene encodes CDR1 SGHRS and CDR2 YFSETQ. V shed 3 bases and J 2 bases; nucleotides not matched to a gene: 3. The CDR3 contains 14 residues. The CDR3 DNA is TGCGCCAGCAGCTCGCAGGGGGACACAGATACGCAGTATTTT. This codes for CASSSQGDTDTQYF. Looking up the rest from reference TRBV5-1 and TRBJ2-3 gives the full variable domain: KAGVTQTPRYLIKTRGQQVTLSCSPISGHRSVSWYQQTPGQGLQFLFEYFSETQRNKGNFPGRFSGRQFSNSRSEMNVSTLELGDSALYLCASSSQGDTDTQYFGPGTRLTVL.

The rearrangement joins TRBV29-1 to TRBJ2-1; D may be TRBD1 (6 bases). Germline V gene sequence: CDR1 SQVTM, CDR2 ANQGSEA. V was clipped by 4 bases and J by 0 bases, with 7 bases between them. CDR3 length: 13 residues. CDR3 DNA: TGCAGCGTTGGACAGGACTCCTACAATGAGCAGTTCTTC. It specifies CSVGQDSYNEQFF.

This clone occurred many times. The rearrangement uses TRBV27 and TRBJ1-4; the match to TRBD1 covers 10 bases. J was trimmed by 7 bases and V by 5 bases; bases with no gene match: 7. The CDR3 has 15 residues. Germline assignment: CDR1 MNHEY and CDR2 SMNVEV (reference sequence). The CDR3 sequence: CASSPGTGAGEKLFF. Here the CDR3 DNA reads TGTGCCAGCAGTCCGGGGACAGGGGCGGGTGAAAAACTGTTTTTT.